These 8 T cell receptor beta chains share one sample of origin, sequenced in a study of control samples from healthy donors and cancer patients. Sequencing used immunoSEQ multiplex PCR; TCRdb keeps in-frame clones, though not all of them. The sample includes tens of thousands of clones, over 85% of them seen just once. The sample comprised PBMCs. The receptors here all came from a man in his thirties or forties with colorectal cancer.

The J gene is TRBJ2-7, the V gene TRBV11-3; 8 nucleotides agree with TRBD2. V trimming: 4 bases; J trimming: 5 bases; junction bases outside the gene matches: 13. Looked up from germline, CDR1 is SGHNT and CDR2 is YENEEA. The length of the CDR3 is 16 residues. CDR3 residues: CASSSNAGGTRNEQYF. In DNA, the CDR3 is TGTGCCAGCAGCTCAAACGCGGGGGGAACGCGGAACGAGCAGTACTTC.

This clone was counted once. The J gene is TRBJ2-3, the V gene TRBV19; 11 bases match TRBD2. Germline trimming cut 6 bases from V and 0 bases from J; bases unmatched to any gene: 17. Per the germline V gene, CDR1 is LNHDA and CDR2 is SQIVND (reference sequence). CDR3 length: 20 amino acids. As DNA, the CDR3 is TGTGCCAGTAGGCCGTCCAGGGGTACCAGGACTAGCGGGAGCACAGATACGCAGTATTTT. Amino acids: CASRPSRGTRTSGSTDTQYF.

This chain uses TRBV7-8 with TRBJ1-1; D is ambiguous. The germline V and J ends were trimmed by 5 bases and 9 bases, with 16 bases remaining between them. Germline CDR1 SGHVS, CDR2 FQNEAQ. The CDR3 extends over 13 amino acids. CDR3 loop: CASSPRPGLKAFF. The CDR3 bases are TGTGCCAGCAGCCCGAGACCGGGTCTCAAAGCTTTCTTT.

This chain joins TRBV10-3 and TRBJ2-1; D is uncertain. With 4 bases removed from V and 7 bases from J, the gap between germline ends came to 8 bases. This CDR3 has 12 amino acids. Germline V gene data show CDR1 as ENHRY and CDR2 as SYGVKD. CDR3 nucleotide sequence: TGTGCCATCAGTGGTATAACGAATGAGCAGTTCTTC. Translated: CAISGITNEQFF.

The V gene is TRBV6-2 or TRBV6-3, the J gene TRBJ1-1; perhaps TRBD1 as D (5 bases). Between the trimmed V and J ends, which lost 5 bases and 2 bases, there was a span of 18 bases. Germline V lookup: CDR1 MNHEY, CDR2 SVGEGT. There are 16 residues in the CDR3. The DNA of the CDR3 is TGTGCCAGCAGTGTAACCACCGGGACGGCCAACACTGAAGCTTTCTTT. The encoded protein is CASSVTTGTANTEAFF.

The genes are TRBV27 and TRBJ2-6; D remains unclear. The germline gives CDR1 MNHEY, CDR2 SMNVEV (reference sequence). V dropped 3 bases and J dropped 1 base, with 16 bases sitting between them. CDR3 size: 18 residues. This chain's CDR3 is CASSFRVEVGSGANVLTF. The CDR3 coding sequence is TGTGCCAGCAGTTTTAGGGTTGAAGTGGGGTCTGGGGCCAACGTCCTGACTTTC.

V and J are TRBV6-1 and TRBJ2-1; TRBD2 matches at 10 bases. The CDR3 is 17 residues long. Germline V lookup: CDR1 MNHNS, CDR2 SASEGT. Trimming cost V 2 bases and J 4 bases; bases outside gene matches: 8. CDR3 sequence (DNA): TGTGCCAGCAGTGAAAGGCTAGCGGGGGCCACGTACAATGAGCAGTTCTTC. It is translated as CASSERLAGATYNEQFF.

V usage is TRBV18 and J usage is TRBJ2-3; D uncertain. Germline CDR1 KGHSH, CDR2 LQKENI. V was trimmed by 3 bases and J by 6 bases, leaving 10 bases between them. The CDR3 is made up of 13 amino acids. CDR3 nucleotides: TGTGCCAGCTCACCCCCTGGACCTGATACGCAGTATTTT. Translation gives CASSPPGPDTQYF.